These 18 T cell receptor beta chains share one sample of origin, sequenced in a study of blood T cell repertoires in COVID-19. Generated by immunoSEQ multiplex PCR, the TCRdb table keeps only in-frame clones and is missing some. The repertoire consists of tens of thousands of clones, with 75% to 85% occurring once and the leading ten covering 13% to 15%. Sequenced: peripheral blood. The receptors were sampled from a human donor with acute or convalescent COVID-19. The donor label of this sample is uncertain.

The chain employs TRBV19 and TRBJ2-1, with TRBD2 as a possible D gene (5 bases). The germline V and J ends were trimmed by 3 bases and 5 bases, with 11 bases remaining between them. CDR1 is LNHDA and CDR2 is SQIVND in the germline V gene (reference sequence). The CDR3 spans 14 residues. CDR3 sequence reads: CASSMSGLNNEQFF. CDR3 DNA sequence: TGTGCCAGTAGTATGTCAGGACTCAACAATGAGCAGTTCTTC.

This clone was seen a single time. V is TRBV28 and J is TRBJ1-6; 8 positions match TRBD1. This CDR3 comprises 17 residues. From germline, CDR1 is MDHEN and CDR2 SYDVKM. With V trimmed by 6 bases and J by 10 bases, 17 bases remained unmatched. CDR3 residues: CASSSPPGQGSLSPLHF. The CDR3 DNA is TGTGCCAGCAGCTCTCCCCCAGGACAGGGCTCCTTATCACCCCTCCACTTT.

The chain employs TRBV11-3 and TRBJ2-5; 13 bases agree with TRBD2. Germline trimming cut 3 bases from V and 5 bases from J; bases unmatched to any gene: 6. This CDR3 is built from 16 residues. The germline CDR1 and CDR2 sequences are SGHNT and YENEEA. The chain's CDR3 is CASSFGLAGVVETQYF. CDR3 nucleotides: TGTGCCAGCAGCTTCGGACTAGCGGGGGTGGTGGAGACCCAGTACTTC.

The V gene is TRBV10-1, the J gene TRBJ2-2; perhaps TRBD2 as D (6 bases). The germline V gene has CDR1 WNHNN and CDR2 SYGVQD (reference sequence). The CDR3 consists of 15 residues. V was shortened by 5 bases and J by 5 bases, with 15 bases between the two germline ends. The CDR3 loop reads CASSTGTLRTGELFF. DNA for the CDR3: TGCGCCAGCAGTACCGGGACTCTAAGGACCGGGGAGCTGTTTTTT.

This clone showed up just once. The chain joins TRBV7-2 to TRBJ1-2; a possible D gene is TRBD1 (5 bases). The CDR3 length is 15 residues. Germline lookup yields CDR1 SGHTA and CDR2 FQGNSA. The V end was cut by 6 bases, the J end by 4 bases, with 18 bases between. CDR3 DNA: TGTGCCAGCAGTCGGGGGACGGGGTCGGGCTATGGCTACACCTTC. Translation: CASSRGTGSGYGYTF.

This clone turned up a few times. V and J are TRBV12-2 and TRBJ2-7; TRBD1 reflects the table's D call only, with no check against the DNA. TRBV12-2 constitutes a pseudogene. There are 18 residues in the CDR3. The CDR3 here is CASRLGEGVWTGSYEQYF. CDR3 DNA: TGTGCAAGTCGCCTGGGTGAGGGGGTTTGGACAGGCTCCTACGAGCAGTACTTC.

The chain links TRBV5-1 to TRBJ2-7; 12 bases agree with TRBD2. Germline V CDR1 and CDR2: SGHRS, YFSETQ. Trimming removed 4 bases from V and 2 bases from J; junction bases left unmatched: 4. This CDR3 spans 15 amino acids. CDR3 nucleotides: TGCGCCAGCAGCCCGCGGACTAGCGGGGCCTACGAGCAGTACTTC. This translates into CASSPRTSGAYEQYF.

The CDR3 DNA follows: TGCGCCAGCAGCAGGGGACAGGGGGATGGCTACACCTTC. As protein: CASSRGQGDGYTF. This chain joins TRBV5-1 and TRBJ1-2; TRBD1 matches 11 bases. Germline values: CDR1 SGHRS, CDR2 YFSETQ. V was pared by 4 bases and J by 6 bases, with 2 bases of the junction left unmatched. The CDR3 contains 13 residues. The complete variable domain, with remaining parts taken from reference TRBV5-1 and TRBJ1-2, reads KAGVTQTPRYLIKTRGQQVTLSCSPISGHRSVSWYQQTPGQGLQFLFEYFSETQRNKGNFPGRFSGRQFSNSRSEMNVSTLELGDSALYLCASSRGQGDGYTFGSGTRLTVV.

The CDR3 spells CASSQDKGAGNNNSPLHF. In DNA form, the CDR3 reads TGCGCCAGCAGCCAAGATAAGGGGGCAGGGAACAATAATTCACCCCTCCACTTT. The chain uses TRBV4-1 and TRBJ1-6; 7 nucleotides align to TRBD1. Germline V lookup: CDR1 MGHRA, CDR2 YSYEKL. V was pared by 0 bases and J by 5 bases, with 10 bases of the junction left unmatched. CDR3 length: 18 residues.

V gene TRBV7-6 combines with J gene TRBJ2-3, with a tentative D call TRBD1 (7 bases). V lost 5 bases and J 3 bases, leaving 18 bases between the germline ends. The CDR3 runs to 16 residues. Germline values: CDR1 SGHVS, CDR2 FNYEAQ. The CDR3 nucleotides are TGTGCCAGCAGCCCCGGACAGGCCGGGGGTACAGATACGCAGTATTTT. Encoded protein: CASSPGQAGGTDTQYF.

V is TRBV2 and J is TRBJ2-1; the D gene is possibly TRBD2 (5 bases). Germline CDR1 reads SNHLY; CDR2 reads FYNNEI. This CDR3 is built from 12 residues. The V end lost 3 bases, the J end lost 13 bases, and 13 bases lay between the germline ends. CDR3 loop: CASSDRDGVQFF. CDR3 bases: TGTGCCAGCAGTGACCGAGACGGGGTCCAGTTCTTC.

The gene calls are TRBV5-1 and TRBJ2-7; D gene uncertain. Germline-derived CDR1 and CDR2 are SGHRS and YFSETQ. The length of the CDR3 is 16 residues. The germline V and J ends were trimmed by 0 bases and 3 bases, with 16 bases remaining between them. In nucleotides, the CDR3 is TGCGCCAGCAGCTTGGAAACTCACTCAAGCATCTACGAGCAGTACTTC. Amino acids: CASSLETHSSIYEQYF.

Only one count was recorded for this clone. This chain connects TRBV27 to TRBJ2-2; a possible D gene is TRBD2 (6 bases). Germline assignment: CDR1 MNHEY and CDR2 SMNVEV (reference sequence). With 10 bases removed from V and 5 bases from J, the gap between germline ends came to 17 bases. The CDR3 length is 14 residues. The CDR3 nucleotides are TGTGCCACCGCACGGACTGGAGGGACCGGGGAGCTGTTTTTT. It is translated as CATARTGGTGELFF.

This chain uses TRBV5-1 with TRBJ1-2, with TRBD1 matching 8 bases. CDR3 size: 13 residues. Trimming cost V 4 bases and J 6 bases; bases outside gene matches: 5. Germline CDR1 is SGHRS and CDR2 is YFSETQ. CDR3 residues: CASSPTGVDGYTF. The CDR3 DNA follows: TGCGCCAGCAGCCCGACAGGGGTTGATGGCTACACCTTC. Full variable domain (remainder filled in from reference TRBV5-1 and TRBJ1-2): KAGVTQTPRYLIKTRGQQVTLSCSPISGHRSVSWYQQTPGQGLQFLFEYFSETQRNKGNFPGRFSGRQFSNSRSEMNVSTLELGDSALYLCASSPTGVDGYTFGSGTRLTVV.

The chain is built from TRBV13 and TRBJ1-2; D possibly corresponds to TRBD1 (6 bases). V lost 4 bases and J lost 5, with 17 bases in between. Germline CDR1 PRHDT, CDR2 FYEKMQ (reference sequence). The length of the CDR3 is 15 residues. As DNA, the CDR3 is TGTGCCAGCAGCTCAAGTAACAGGGTAGGGTATGGCTACACCTTC. Translated: CASSSSNRVGYGYTF.

This clone turned up a few times. CDR3 sequence reads: CASRIQGTNQPQHF. DNA for the CDR3: TGTGCCAGCAGGATACAGGGGACCAATCAGCCCCAGCATTTT. The rearrangement links TRBV28 to TRBJ1-5; 7 nucleotides match TRBD1. There are 14 residues in the CDR3. J was trimmed by 3 bases and V by 6 bases; bases with no gene match: 5. Per the germline V gene, CDR1 is MDHEN and CDR2 is SYDVKM.

The chain is built from TRBV13 and TRBJ1-1, with 8 bases identical to TRBD1. The CDR3 has 14 amino acids. J was trimmed by 5 bases and V by 6 bases; bases with no gene match: 8. In germline, CDR1 is PRHDT, CDR2 FYEKMQ (reference sequence). Here the CDR3 reads CASRMAGQGTEAFF. CDR3 coding DNA: TGTGCCAGCAGAATGGCCGGACAGGGTACTGAAGCTTTCTTT.

This chain uses TRBV4-1 with TRBJ2-3, with TRBD2 matching over 11 bases. V shed 4 bases and J 0 bases; nucleotides not matched to a gene: 3. Germline V gives CDR1 MGHRA, CDR2 YSYEKL. The length of the CDR3 is 16 residues. Here the CDR3 DNA reads TGCGCCAGCAGCCCGGGACTAGCGGCCAGCACAGATACGCAGTATTTT. Its protein is CASSPGLAASTDTQYF.